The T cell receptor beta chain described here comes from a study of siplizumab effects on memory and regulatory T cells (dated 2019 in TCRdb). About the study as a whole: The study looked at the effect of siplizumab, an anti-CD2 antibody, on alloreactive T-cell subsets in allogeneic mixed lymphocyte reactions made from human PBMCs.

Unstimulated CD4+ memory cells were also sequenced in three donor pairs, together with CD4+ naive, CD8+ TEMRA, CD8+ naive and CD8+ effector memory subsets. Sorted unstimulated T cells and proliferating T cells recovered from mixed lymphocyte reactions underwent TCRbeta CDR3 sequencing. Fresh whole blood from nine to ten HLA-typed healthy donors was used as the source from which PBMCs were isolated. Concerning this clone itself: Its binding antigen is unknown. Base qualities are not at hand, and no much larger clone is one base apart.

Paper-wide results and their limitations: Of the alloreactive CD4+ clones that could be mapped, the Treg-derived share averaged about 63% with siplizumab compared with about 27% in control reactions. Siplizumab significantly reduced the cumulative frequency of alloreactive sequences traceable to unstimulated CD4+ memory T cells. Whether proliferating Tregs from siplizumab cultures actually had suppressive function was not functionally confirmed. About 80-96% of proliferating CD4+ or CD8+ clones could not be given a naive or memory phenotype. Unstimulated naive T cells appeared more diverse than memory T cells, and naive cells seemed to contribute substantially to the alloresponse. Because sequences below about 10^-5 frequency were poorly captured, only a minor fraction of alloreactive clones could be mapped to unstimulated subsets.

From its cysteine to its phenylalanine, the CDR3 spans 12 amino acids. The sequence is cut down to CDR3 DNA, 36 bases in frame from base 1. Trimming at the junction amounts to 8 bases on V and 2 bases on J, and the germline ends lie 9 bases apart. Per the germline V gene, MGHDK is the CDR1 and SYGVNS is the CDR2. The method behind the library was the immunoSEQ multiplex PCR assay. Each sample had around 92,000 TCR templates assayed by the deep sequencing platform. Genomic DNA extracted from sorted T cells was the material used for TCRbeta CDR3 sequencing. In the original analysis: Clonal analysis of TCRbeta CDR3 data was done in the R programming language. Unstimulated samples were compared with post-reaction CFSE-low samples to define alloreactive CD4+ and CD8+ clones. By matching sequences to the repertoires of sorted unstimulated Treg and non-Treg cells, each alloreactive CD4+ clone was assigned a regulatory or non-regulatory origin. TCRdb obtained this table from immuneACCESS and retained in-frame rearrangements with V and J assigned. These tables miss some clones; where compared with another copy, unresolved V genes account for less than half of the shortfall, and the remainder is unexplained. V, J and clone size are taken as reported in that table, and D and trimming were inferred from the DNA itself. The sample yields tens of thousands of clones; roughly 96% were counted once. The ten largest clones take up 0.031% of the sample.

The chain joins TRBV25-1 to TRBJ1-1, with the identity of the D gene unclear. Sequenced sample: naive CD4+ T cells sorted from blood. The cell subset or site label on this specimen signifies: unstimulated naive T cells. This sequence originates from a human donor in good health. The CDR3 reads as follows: CASRTSNTEAFF. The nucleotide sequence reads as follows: TGTGCCAGCCGAACCTCAAACACTGAAGCTTTCTTT.